This TCR beta chain appears in the sequencing data of a study of blood T cells in healthy people across ages. Findings of the study overall: More naive CD4+ cells and higher diversity marked long-lived donors relative to aged donors.

A note on this clonotype: Its cognate antigen is unknown.

This CDR3 is 12 amino acids long. In germline, CDR1 is DFQATT, CDR2 SNEGSKA (reference sequence). PCR was performed a second time for roughly 7 to 11 cycles using a sample-barcoded 5' primer and a J-beta primer mix. Every cDNA was tagged by a template-switch adaptor with 12 random nucleotides. TCRdb fed the 5' RACE reads into MiXCR, producing one record per CDR3 protein. The table has about 1,400,000 distinct CDR3 sequences, roughly 60% seen once. Isolation of PBMCs gave at least 6 million cells per sample. Total RNA amounts of at least 6 micrograms were extracted per sample. The chain has TRBV20-1 and TRBJ2-2; tentatively, D is TRBD2 (6 bases). The sequence was collected from a man younger than 35 in good health. Sequenced material: blood. CDR3 DNA: TGCAGGGCGAGGGGAGGAACCGGGGAGCTGTTTTTT. Its translation: CRARGGTGELFF.